This record covers a single TCR beta chain. Data came from immunoSEQ multiplex PCR; TCRdb stores just in-frame clones and leaves some out. The table has roughly 80,000 clones, 93% seen once. The data were taken from a study of T cell changes during pregnancy in multiple sclerosis. V shed 5 bases and J shed 1 base, with 10 bases lying between them. This CDR3 comprises 14 residues. CDR1 MNHNY and CDR2 SVGAGI come from the germline V gene (reference sequence). The clonotype was recovered from a female donor with multiple sclerosis, enrolled in a pregnancy study. This specimen was peripheral blood, taken in the second trimester of pregnancy. The V call is TRBV6-6, the J call TRBJ2-3; D is possibly TRBD2 (5 bases). CDR3 amino acids: CASSDLRGTDTQYF. The CDR3 nucleotides are TGTGCCAGCAGTGACCTGCGGGGCACAGATACGCAGTATTTT.